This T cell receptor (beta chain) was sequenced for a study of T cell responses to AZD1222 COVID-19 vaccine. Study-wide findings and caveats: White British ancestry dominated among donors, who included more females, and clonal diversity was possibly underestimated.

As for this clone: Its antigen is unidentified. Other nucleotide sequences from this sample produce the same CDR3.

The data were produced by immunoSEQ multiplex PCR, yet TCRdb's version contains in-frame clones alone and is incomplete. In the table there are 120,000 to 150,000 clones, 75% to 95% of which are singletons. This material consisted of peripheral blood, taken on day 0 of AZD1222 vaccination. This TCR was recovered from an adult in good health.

The CDR3 reads CASSRFSGANVLTF. CDR3 nucleotides: TGTGCCAGTAGCCGATTCTCTGGGGCCAACGTCCTGACTTTC. The chain links TRBV19 to TRBJ2-6; D is undetermined. V was cut by 6 bases and J by 0 bases, with 6 bases left in between. The germline V gene has CDR1 LNHDA and CDR2 SQIVND (reference sequence). The CDR3 extends over 14 amino acids.